This T cell receptor (beta chain) was identified during a study of graft-versus-host responses after intestinal transplantation. Libraries were prepared by immunoSEQ multiplex PCR; TCRdb keeps only in-frame clonotypes and omits some of them. The top ten hold over 0.15% of the sample, which has over 85,000 clones, about 95% seen once. This clone was recorded a few times. Its antigen is not identified. CDR3 length equals 14 residues. The V end was cut by 0 bases, the J end by 3 bases, with 5 bases between. Germline loops: CDR1 SGHTA, CDR2 FQGNSA. Study-wide findings and caveats: Ileal or blood samples showed some GvH clones first, and such clones were also found in recipient marrow.

The chain employs TRBV7-2 and TRBJ2-2, with D unclear. Sequenced material: unstimulated CD4+ T cells sorted from spleen or lymph node cells, taken before transplant. The clonotype originates from a human donor who was the organ donor for an intestinal transplant. The CDR3 region has the DNA TGTGCCAGCAGCTTAGCAGGGTACACCGGGGAGCTGTTTTTT. This codes for CASSLAGYTGELFF. Complete variable domain (other parts from reference TRBV7-2 and TRBJ2-2): GAGVSQSPSNKVTEKGKDVELRCDPISGHTALYWYRQSLGQGLEFLIYFQGNSAPDKSGLPSDRFSAERTGGSVSTLTIQRTQQEDSAVYLCASSLAGYTGELFFGEGSRLTVL.